The 8 T cell receptor beta chains listed next were all sequenced from one sample in a study of cytomegalovirus exposure and HLA in healthy donors (dated by TCRdb to about 2017). Library prep was done by the immunoSEQ multiplex PCR assay. A mixture of 60 forward primers for TCR Vbeta segments and 13 reverse primers for TCR Jbeta segments was used in the multiplex PCR. TCRdb re-hosts the immuneACCESS table, in-frame sequences only. Its copies lack some clones; in the studies checked, an unresolved V gene accounts for under half of them, and the cause for the rest is not known. This sample has 95,000 to 100,000 clones in its table, and 60% to 80% of those were observed once. Of the sample, roughly 3.2% falls within the top ten clones. Sequencing used PBMCs. The source of these receptors is a man aged 35 to 55 in good health and CMV-seronegative.

The chain combines TRBV28 with TRBJ2-1; tentative D call: TRBD2 (6 bases). Germline-derived CDR1 and CDR2 are MDHEN and SYDVKM. V gave up 2 bases and J gave up 0 bases, with 11 bases separating them. The CDR3 consists of 16 residues. The DNA for the CDR3 is TGTGCCAGCAGTTTACCGGGGGAGAGCTCCTACAATGAGCAGTTCTTC. It codes for CASSLPGESSYNEQFF.

The chain combines TRBV19 with TRBJ1-5; 8 bases align to TRBD1. The CDR3 extends over 16 amino acids. Germline V gene lookup returns CDR1 LNHDA and CDR2 SQIVND (reference sequence). V lost 4 bases and J lost 2; bases outside the gene matches: 7. CDR3 in amino acids: CASSNDRGGGNQPQHF. CDR3 DNA: TGTGCCAGTAGTAATGACAGGGGTGGTGGCAATCAGCCCCAGCATTTT.

The chain links TRBV29-1 to TRBJ2-1; 7 bases fit TRBD1. Germline loops: CDR1 SQVTM, CDR2 ANQGSEA. V gave up 7 bases and J gave up 0 bases; unmatched junction bases: 6. This CDR3 contains 14 residues. DNA for the CDR3: TGCAGCGGCAAACAGGGGAGCTCCTACAATGAGCAGTTCTTC. It is translated as CSGKQGSSYNEQFF.

V usage is TRBV10-3 and J usage is TRBJ1-2; 7 nucleotides line up with TRBD1. V gave up 2 bases and J gave up 2 bases; unmatched junction bases: 2. The CDR3 covers 14 residues. Per the germline V gene, CDR1 is ENHRY and CDR2 is SYGVKD. The CDR3 region has the DNA TGTGCCATCAGTGAGAAAGGGGGCAACTATGGCTACACCTTC. Its translation is CAISEKGGNYGYTF.

The chain is built from TRBV27 and TRBJ2-3; the match to TRBD1 covers 9 bases. V trimming: 8 bases; J trimming: 14 bases; junction bases outside the gene matches: 11. CDR3 length: 12 amino acids. In germline, CDR1 is MNHEY, CDR2 SMNVEV (reference sequence). CDR3 in DNA: TGTGCCAGCTCTTTCTCCGGGACAGGGTTGTATTTT. This encodes CASSFSGTGLYF.

The V gene is TRBV5-4, the J gene TRBJ2-2; D possibly corresponds to TRBD2 (7 bases). This CDR3 has 16 residues. V lost 0 bases, J lost 2 bases, and 11 bases lay in between. Germline CDR1 and CDR2: SGHNT and YYREEE (reference sequence). This chain's CDR3 is CASSLEGGQNTGELFF. In DNA form, the CDR3 reads TGTGCCAGCAGCTTGGAGGGGGGGCAAAACACCGGGGAGCTGTTTTTT.

J is TRBJ2-1 and V is TRBV29-1; possible D gene TRBD1, 6 bases. From germline, CDR1 is SQVTM and CDR2 ANQGSEA. The CDR3 spans 14 residues. Between the trimmed V and J ends, which lost 3 bases and 7 bases, there was a span of 16 bases. CDR3 sequence reads: CSVDETGRLNEQFF. CDR3 nucleotide sequence: TGCAGCGTTGACGAAACAGGGCGATTAAATGAGCAGTTCTTC.

This clone is medium-sized (0.01 to 0.1%) by share. The chain uses TRBV6-1 and TRBJ1-1; tentative D call: TRBD1 (6 bases). This CDR3 is 13 amino acids long. In germline, CDR1 is MNHNS, CDR2 SASEGT. V lost 3 bases and J 3 bases, leaving 8 bases between the germline ends. In DNA, the CDR3 is TGTGCCAGCAGTGATCAGGGGCACACTGAAGCTTTCTTT. It is translated as CASSDQGHTEAFF.